This entry is about one T cell receptor (beta chain). The antigen remains unidentified. The CDR3 end shows no conserved phenylalanine or tryptophan, and so a read error is likely. The entry originates in a study of breast tumors, draining lymph nodes, adjacent tissues. Notes on the study in general: Tumor and nontumor repertoires were significantly more similar in luminal-like than in basal-like breast cancer. The data were judged consistent with most tumor T cells coming from lymph node and expanding in tumor. The lymph node origin of tumor T cells was framed as consistent with a hypothesis, not demonstrated. Compared with lymph nodes, tumors were less diverse; compared with nontumor tissue, more.

Via MiXCR, TCRdb re-called the multiplex PCR reads, giving one row per CDR3 protein. The sample shows about 15,000 distinct CDR3 sequences, approximately 55% of them seen only once. The length of the CDR3 is 14 residues. Germline values: CDR1 SGHTA, CDR2 FQGNSA. Source material: tumor-adjacent breast tissue. This TCR came from a female donor with breast cancer. Some clones in this sample may be carry-over from other donors' samples. The gene calls are TRBV7-2 and TRBJ1-2; the D is unclear. The chain's CDR3 is CPSSLRDPVYGYTL. As DNA, the CDR3 is TGCCCCAGCAGCTTAAGGGATCCGGTCTATGGCTACACCCTC.